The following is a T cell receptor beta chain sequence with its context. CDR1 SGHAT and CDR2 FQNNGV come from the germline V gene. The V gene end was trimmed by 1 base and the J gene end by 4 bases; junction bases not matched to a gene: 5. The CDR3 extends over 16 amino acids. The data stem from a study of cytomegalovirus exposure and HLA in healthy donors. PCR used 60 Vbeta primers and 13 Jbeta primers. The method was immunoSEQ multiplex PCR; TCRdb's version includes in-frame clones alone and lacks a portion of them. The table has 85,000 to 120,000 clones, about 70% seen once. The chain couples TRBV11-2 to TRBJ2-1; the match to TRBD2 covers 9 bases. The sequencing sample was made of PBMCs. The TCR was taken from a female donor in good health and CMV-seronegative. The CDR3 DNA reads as TGTGCCAGCAGCTTAGGTAGCGGGAGTCCGTACAATGAGCAGTTCTTC. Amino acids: CASSLGSGSPYNEQFF.